This T cell receptor beta chain emerged from a study of spatial heterogeneity in lung cancer. As to time point: blood at routine non-recurrence follow-up after resection. From tumor, nontumor lung or frozen PBMC, whole RNA was taken unsorted for sequencing. Every individual TCR cDNA molecule carried its own unique molecular identifier, which allowed correction of PCR and sequencing errors. TCRdb used MiXCR to reprocess the 5' RACE reads, holding one entry per CDR3 protein. The profile shows about 47,000 distinct CDR3 sequences, more than 6.5% of them singletons. V lost 1 base to trimming and J lost 1 base, with 1 base between them. CDR3 length: 13 residues. The germline V gene has CDR1 SGHTA and CDR2 FQGNSA. This clonotype showed up many times.

The source material was PBMCs, sampled at follow-up. This chain links TRBV7-2 with TRBJ1-4, with unresolved D. This receptor was identified in a female donor with early-stage non-small cell lung cancer. The CDR3 sequence is CASSLVTNEKLFF. DNA of the CDR3: TGTGCCAGCAGCTTAGTAACTAATGAAAAACTGTTTTTT.